This T cell receptor beta chain derives from a study of blood T cell repertoires in COVID-19. Clones were sequenced by immunoSEQ multiplex PCR, and TCRdb holds only the in-frame ones, with some missing. Among about 230,000 clones listed, roughly nine tenths were seen once. This clone occurred a few times. V was cut by 3 bases and J by 3 bases, with 14 bases left in between. CDR3 length equals 15 residues. Germline CDR1 reads GTSNPN; CDR2 reads SVGIG (reference sequence). Sample: PBMCs or T cells enriched from blood (not recorded which). The source is a woman in her twenties or thirties with acute COVID-19. The chain recombines TRBV30 with TRBJ1-4; possibly TRBD1 for D (6 bases). In DNA, the CDR3 is TGTGCCTGGAGATCAACCACAGGGTCTAATGAAAAACTGTTTTTT. Translating gives CAWRSTTGSNEKLFF.